The 29 T cell receptor beta chains given below trace back to one sample, sequenced in a study of T cells in women clearing cervical HPV infection. Data came from immunoSEQ multiplex PCR; TCRdb stores just in-frame clones and leaves some out. The sample has 15,000 to 20,000 clones, and its top ten clones hold approximately 15%. Sequencing was carried out using blood buffy coat. The receptors were gathered from a woman between 18 and 75 years old with a cervical HPV16 infection that either progressed to CIN3+ or cleared (not recorded which).

About this clone itself: The read gets to within 3 residues of the CDR3 end, and the germline J gene fills in the rest. The chain couples TRBV4-2 to TRBJ2-3, with unresolved D. Per the germline V gene, CDR1 is LGHNA and CDR2 is YNFKEQ. The V end lost 1 base, the J end lost 0 bases, and 20 bases lay between the germline ends. The CDR3 is 19 amino acids. CDR3 DNA (partial): TGTGCCAGCAGCCAAGGAGAGTTCGCGGATGCTTTTAGCACAGATACG. Its protein product is CASSQGEFADAFSTDT. The complete CDR3 reads CASSQGEFADAFSTDTQYF.

A remark on this clone: The read falls 3 residues short of the CDR3 end, and the missing part is taken from the germline J gene. V and J are TRBV7-2 and TRBJ2-2, with a possible D match to TRBD1 (6 bases). This CDR3 is built from 14 residues. Trimming took 5 bases from V and 1 from J, leaving 8 bases between them. CDR1 is SGHTA and CDR2 is FQGNSA in the germline V gene. The sequenced CDR3 bases are TGTGCCAGCAGCATGGGACAGAACACCGGGGAG. Amino acids: CASSMGQNTGE. The entire CDR3 reads CASSMGQNTGELFF.

Of note for this clone: The CDR3 goes on 3 residues after the read ends, and that part is filled in from the germline J gene. The V call is TRBV10-3, the J call TRBJ2-5; TRBD2 agrees at 16 bases. This CDR3 is 16 amino acids long. After removal of 8 bases from V and 5 bases from J, the junction contained 8 bases not matched to a gene. Germline loops: CDR1 ENHRY, CDR2 SYGVKD. The CDR3 spells CAIGGTSGGAGETQYF. Incomplete CDR3 DNA: TGTGCCATCGGGGGGACTAGCGGGGGGGCTGGTGAGACC.

Judged by frequency, this clone is medium-sized. The read terminates 3 residues before the CDR3 end, so the remaining end is supplied by the germline J gene. V usage is TRBV7-2 and J usage is TRBJ2-7; possible D gene TRBD2, 7 bases. CDR3 size: 15 residues. Trimming took off 1 base at V and 5 bases at J, with 15 bases between the two ends. Germline assignment: CDR1 SGHTA and CDR2 FQGNSA. CDR3 protein: CASSLVVGGANEQYF. The CDR3 bases that were read are TGTGCCAGCAGCTTAGTAGTGGGGGGGGCAAACGAG.

Note on this clone: The read gets to within 3 residues of the CDR3 end, and the germline J gene fills in the rest. The chain carries TRBV19 and TRBJ2-3; D is possibly TRBD2 (5 bases). Trimming removed 5 bases from V and 2 bases from J, with 17 bases in between. Germline V CDR1 and CDR2: LNHDA, SQIVND (reference sequence). This CDR3 has 16 amino acids. The sequenced part of the CDR3 DNA is TGTGCCAGTAGTGCCCGGGGTAGACCCCCCACAGATACG. This sequence encodes CASSARGRPPTDT. In full, the CDR3 reads CASSARGRPPTDTQYF.

As regards this clone: The read terminates 3 residues before the CDR3 end, so the remaining end is supplied by the germline J gene. V usage is TRBV30 and J usage is TRBJ2-3, with 7 positions matching TRBD1. This CDR3 has 14 residues. Germline V CDR1 and CDR2: GTSNPN, SVGIG (reference sequence). The covered CDR3 bases are TGTGCCTGGAGCGGCGACAGGGTGGTAGAGACG. Its protein is CAWSGDRVVET. The full-length CDR3 reads as CAWSGDRVVETQYF.

Comment on this clone: The read finishes 3 residues shy of the CDR3 end, and the germline J gene is used to complete it. The chain has TRBV5-6 and TRBJ2-5, with D unresolved. The germline V gene encodes CDR1 SGHDT and CDR2 YYEEEE. V lost 0 bases to trimming and J lost 5 bases, with 5 bases between them. The CDR3 is 12 residues long. Here the CDR3 reads CASSLVLETQYF. The sequenced CDR3 bases are TGTGCCAGCAGCTTGGTCTTGGAGACC.

In regard to this clone: The read gets to within 3 residues of the CDR3 end, and the germline J gene fills in the rest. J is TRBJ2-3 and V is TRBV20-1, with D possibly matching TRBD2 (6 bases). Per germline, CDR1 DFQATT and CDR2 SNEGSKA (reference sequence). The CDR3 contains 13 residues. The CDR3 protein is CSASRDSQETQYF. CDR3 bases read: TGCAGTGCTAGCAGGGACTCCCAAGAGACG.

CDR3: CASRTDEWTYGQYF. Partial CDR3 DNA: TGTGCCAGCAGGACCGACGAGTGGACTTATGGT. The chain couples TRBV2 to TRBJ2-4; maybe TRBD2 (5 bases). The read ends 3 residues early relative to the CDR3; the germline J gene fills the gap. The CDR3 contains 14 residues. CDR1 is SNHLY and CDR2 is FYNNEI in the germline V gene.

Concerning this clone itself: The CDR3 goes on 3 residues after the read ends, and that part is filled in from the germline J gene. The genes are TRBV28 and TRBJ1-3; 7 positions match TRBD1. V lost 6 bases, J lost 6 bases, and 8 bases stayed unmatched. This CDR3 contains 14 residues. Germline loops: CDR1 MDHEN, CDR2 SYDVKM. CDR3 bases read: TGTGCCAGCAGGATGACAGGGTCCGAAAACACC. The encoded protein is CASRMTGSENT. The entire CDR3 protein is CASRMTGSENTIYF.

A note on this clone: The sequenced fragment ends 3 residues before the CDR3 boundary, so the rest is inferred from the germline J gene. The V call is TRBV5-1, the J call TRBJ1-4, with D unresolved. Germline CDR1 SGHRS, CDR2 YFSETQ. V was clipped by 4 bases and J by 0 bases, with 10 bases between them. This CDR3 is built from 15 residues. CDR3 amino acids: CASSINTATNEKLFF. The covered CDR3 bases are TGCGCCAGCAGCATAAACACCGCAACTAATGAAAAA. The full variable domain, completed using reference TRBV5-1 and TRBJ1-4, is KAGVTQTPRYLIKTRGQQVTLSCSPISGHRSVSWYQQTPGQGLQFLFEYFSETQRNKGNFPGRFSGRQFSNSRSEMNVSTLELGDSALYLCASSINTATNEKLFFGSGTQLSVL.

The DNA read from the CDR3 is TGCAGTGCTAGGTTAATGGGCAACACCGGGGAG. It yields the protein CSARLMGNTGE. The whole CDR3 protein reads CSARLMGNTGELFF. The chain uses TRBV20-1 and TRBJ2-2, with D unresolved. Read data end 3 residues before the CDR3 end; the end is taken from the germline J gene. V shed 3 bases and J shed 2 bases, with 10 bases lying between them. This CDR3 has 14 residues. The germline gives CDR1 DFQATT, CDR2 SNEGSKA (reference sequence).

About this clone: The read ends 3 residues shy of where the CDR3 ends; the end is completed using the germline J gene. V and J are TRBV7-2 and TRBJ2-5, with D perhaps matching TRBD2 (6 bases). CDR1 is SGHTA, CDR2 FQGNSA, per germline. With 1 base removed from V and 5 bases from J, the gap between germline ends came to 14 bases. CDR3 length: 15 residues. Incomplete CDR3 DNA: TGTGCCAGCAGCTTAGGGGCGGGGCCTCAGGAGACC. This gives the protein CASSLGAGPQET. The whole CDR3 sequence reads CASSLGAGPQETQYF.

In regard to this clone: The read ends 3 residues shy of where the CDR3 ends; the end is completed using the germline J gene. The genes are TRBV30 and TRBJ1-1; D may be TRBD1 (6 bases). The CDR3 is 12 amino acids. Germline CDR1 is GTSNPN and CDR2 is SVGIG (reference sequence). The sequenced CDR3 bases are TGTGCCTGGAGTTACGGGGACAAGACA. Translated: CAWSYGDKT. The entire CDR3 sequence reads CAWSYGDKTAFF. The full variable domain, its missing parts supplied by reference TRBV30 and TRBJ1-1, is SQTIHQWPATLVQPVGSPLSLECTVEGTSNPNLYWYRQAAGRGLQLLFYSVGIGQISSEVPQNLSASRPQDRQFILSSKKLLLSDSGFYLCAWSYGDKTAFFGQGTRLTVV.

A note on this clone: The read halts 3 residues ahead of the CDR3 end, with the missing end drawn from the germline J gene. The chain combines TRBV20-1 with TRBJ2-7; weak D call: TRBD1 (5 bases). Trimming removed 1 base from V and 3 bases from J, with 13 bases in between. This CDR3 contains 14 residues. Germline values: CDR1 DFQATT, CDR2 SNEGSKA (reference sequence). The CDR3 sequence is CSARGKGLGYEQYF. The sequenced part of the CDR3 DNA is TGCAGTGCTAGAGGGAAGGGGTTGGGCTACGAG.

Regarding this clone: A read error may account for a junction end that differs from germline. The read comes to an end 3 residues before the CDR3 does, leaving the germline J gene to fill in the end. The chain recombines TRBV19 with TRBJ1-2; possible D gene TRBD1, 5 bases. Germline CDR1 and CDR2: LNHDA and SQIVND (reference sequence). The CDR3 runs 13 residues. CDR3 sequence: CASKQKGWYDYTF. CDR3 bases read: TGTGCCAGTAAGCAGAAGGGGTGGTATGAC.

On this clone: The CDR3 end is not reached by the read, which stops 3 residues before it; the germline J gene fills it in. V gene TRBV29-1 combines with J gene TRBJ2-7, with TRBD1 matching 8 bases. The CDR3 has 12 residues. From germline, CDR1 is SQVTM and CDR2 ANQGSEA. Trimming took 7 bases from V and 2 from J; bases not matched to a gene: 4. CDR3 DNA, as far as it was read: TGCAGCGCCAGGACAGGGACCTACGAG. It codes for CSARTGTYE. In full, the CDR3 reads CSARTGTYEQYF.

With respect to this clone: The read ends 3 residues before the CDR3 terminus; that terminus is restored from the germline J gene. This chain joins TRBV20-1 and TRBJ1-3; no definite D call. The V end lost 0 bases, the J end lost 3 bases, and 12 bases lay between the germline ends. The CDR3 runs to 15 residues. Per germline, CDR1 DFQATT and CDR2 SNEGSKA (reference sequence). Partial CDR3 DNA: TGCAGTGCTAGAGATGCGGGCAGAGTTGGAAACACC. Amino acid sequence: CSARDAGRVGNT. The full CDR3 protein reads CSARDAGRVGNTIYF.

Turning to this clone: The DNA ends 3 residues before the CDR3 does, and the rest of the CDR3 is filled in from the germline J gene. J is TRBJ2-2 and V is TRBV5-6; 8 nucleotides match TRBD1. This CDR3 is built from 14 residues. CDR1 SGHDT and CDR2 YYEEEE come from the germline V gene. The sequenced part of the CDR3 DNA is TGTGCCAGCGGGTTACAGGGGGTAACTTCACCG. As protein: CASGLQGVTSP. The whole CDR3 reads CASGLQGVTSPLFF.

In regard to this clone: The read ends 3 residues shy of where the CDR3 ends; the end is completed using the germline J gene. The chain has TRBV7-9 and TRBJ2-7; D might be TRBD2 (6 bases). This CDR3 has 15 residues. Germline V lookup: CDR1 SEHNR, CDR2 FQNEAQ (reference sequence). The germline V and J ends were trimmed by 1 base and 0 bases, with 10 bases remaining between them. The CDR3 here is CASSLVGGVSYEQYF. The sequenced part of the CDR3 DNA is TGTGCCAGCAGCTTAGTCGGAGGGGTCTCCTACGAG. Combining the CDR3 with reference TRBV7-9 and TRBJ2-7 gives the whole variable domain DTGVSQNPRHKITKRGQNVTFRCDPISEHNRLYWYRQTLGQGPEFLTYFQNEAQLEKSRLLSDRFSAERPKGSFSTLEIQRTEQGDSAMYLCASSLVGGVSYEQYFGPGTRLTVT.

A remark on this clone: The observed sequence ends 3 residues before the CDR3 terminus, with the missing tail filled in from the germline J gene. Within the sample, other DNA sequences also encode this same CDR3. V gene TRBV20-1 combines with J gene TRBJ1-3; D perhaps matches TRBD1 (6 bases). The CDR3 consists of 15 residues. Germline loops: CDR1 DFQATT, CDR2 SNEGSKA (reference sequence). The germline V and J ends were trimmed by 0 bases and 2 bases, with 11 bases remaining between them. The CDR3 here is CSARDRGIAGNTIYF. Incomplete CDR3 DNA: TGCAGTGCTAGAGACAGGGGCATAGCTGGAAACACC.

As regards this clone: The read finishes 3 residues shy of the CDR3 end, and the germline J gene is used to complete it. The V gene is TRBV2, the J gene TRBJ2-1; possible D gene TRBD1, 5 bases. The V gene's germline CDR1 is SNHLY and CDR2 FYNNEI. This CDR3 spans 12 amino acids. V shed 2 bases and J shed 8 bases, with 7 bases lying between them. CDR3 DNA, as far as it was read: TGTGCCAGCAGTGAAACAGGCTATGAG. Translating it yields CASSETGYE. The full CDR3 protein reads CASSETGYEQFF. The variable domain in full, with the rest retrieved from reference TRBV2 and TRBJ2-1, is EPEVTQTPSHQVTQMGQEVILRCVPISNHLYFYWYRQILGQKVEFLVSFYNNEISEKSEIFDDQFSVERPDGSNFTLKIRSTKLEDSAMYFCASSETGYEQFFGPGTRLTVL.

Concerning this clone: The read finishes 3 residues shy of the CDR3 end, and the germline J gene is used to complete it. This rearrangement joins TRBV5-4 to TRBJ1-2; 8 bases line up with TRBD1. CDR3 length equals 14 residues. CDR1 is SGHNT and CDR2 is YYREEE in the germline V gene (reference sequence). The CDR3 bases that were read are TGTGCCAGCAGCTTGTCTCAGGGGGCGGCGGAG. It codes for CASSLSQGAAE. The full-length CDR3 reads as CASSLSQGAAEYTF.

With respect to this clone: The CDR3 end lies 3 residues beyond the end of the read and is filled in from the germline J gene. The genes are TRBV19 and TRBJ1-2; TRBD1 aligns across 7 bases. The germline V gene has CDR1 LNHDA and CDR2 SQIVND (reference sequence). With V trimmed by 0 bases and J by 0 bases, 1 base remained unmatched. This CDR3 has 15 amino acids. The covered CDR3 bases are TGTGCCAGTAGTATAGAGGGGACAGCTAACTATGGC. This gives the protein CASSIEGTANYG. The full CDR3 reads CASSIEGTANYGYTF.

With regard to this clone: Read coverage stops 3 residues before the CDR3 terminus; the germline J gene supplies the remainder. V usage is TRBV18 and J usage is TRBJ2-3; 9 bases agree with TRBD2. The CDR3 is 15 residues long. From germline, CDR1 is KGHSH and CDR2 LQKENI. The covered CDR3 bases are TGTGCCAGCTCACCAAGGCCTAGCGGGGAAGAGACG. Its protein product is CASSPRPSGEET. In full, the CDR3 is CASSPRPSGEETQYF.

In the case of this clone: The read terminates 3 residues ahead of where the CDR3 ends, so the germline J gene completes it. This chain connects TRBV7-2 to TRBJ1-2; no clear D gene. This CDR3 is built from 12 residues. Germline CDR1 and CDR2: SGHTA and FQGNSA. The part of the CDR3 DNA that was read is TGTGCCAGCAGCGCCCTCTCCTACGAC. It is translated as CASSALSYD. The whole CDR3 protein is CASSALSYDYTF.

In regard to this clone: Read data end 3 residues before the CDR3 end; the end is taken from the germline J gene. V gene TRBV28 combines with J gene TRBJ2-7; the D gene is possibly TRBD2 (6 bases). V was trimmed by 3 bases and J by 0 bases, leaving 12 bases between them. Germline V gene sequence: CDR1 MDHEN, CDR2 SYDVKM. The CDR3 covers 15 residues. CDR3 sequence: CASSFGGLISYEQYF. The sequenced part of the CDR3 DNA is TGTGCCAGCAGTTTTGGGGGACTCATCTCCTACGAG. The full variable domain, completed using reference TRBV28 and TRBJ2-7, is DVKVTQSSRYLVKRTGEKVFLECVQDMDHENMFWYRQDPGLGLRLIYFSYDVKMKEKGDIPEGYSVSREKKERFSLILESASTNQTSMYLCASSFGGLISYEQYFGPGTRLTVT.

Notes on this clone: The CDR3 extends 3 residues past the end of the read, so its final part is completed from the germline J gene. This chain joins TRBV6-1 and TRBJ2-3; D is possibly TRBD1 (5 bases). From germline, CDR1 is MNHNS and CDR2 SASEGT. V was pared by 5 bases and J by 5 bases, with 23 bases between. The CDR3 contains 17 residues. The CDR3 bases that were read are TGTGCCAGCAGTCAAGAGCCCCCAGGCAGGGTGGGAGATACG. It is translated as CASSQEPPGRVGDT. The whole CDR3 reads CASSQEPPGRVGDTQYF.

For this clone: The read ends 3 residues before the CDR3 terminus; that terminus is restored from the germline J gene. V and J are TRBV30 and TRBJ2-3; tentatively, D is TRBD2 (7 bases). This CDR3 region has 15 residues. The germline CDR1 and CDR2 sequences are GTSNPN and SVGIG (reference sequence). Trimming shortened V by 2 bases and J by 3 bases, and 15 bases separated the two germline ends. The CDR3 DNA, read in part, is TGTGCCTGGAGTATAGGGGGGGGCTTAACAGATACG. It is translated as CAWSIGGGLTDT. The whole CDR3 sequence reads CAWSIGGGLTDTQYF.